Described below is a single T cell receptor (beta chain) sequence and its context. Its antigen is not yet known. No base qualities exist here, and no much larger clone lies one base off it. CDR1 and CDR2 are drawn from the germline V gene: MGHRA, YSYEKL. The CDR3 runs 15 residues from the cysteine to the phenylalanine. The only DNA kept is the CDR3, 45 bases in frame from the first base. V is clipped by 4 bases and J by 5 bases, and the sequence between their germline boundaries is 16 bases long. In the ophthalmopathy patients, disease was moderately to severely active, with a Clinical Activity Score of 3 or more, a NOSPECS grade of 4 or more, and a duration of less than 3 months. Patients with uncontrolled infections, other autoimmune diseases, pregnancy or lactation were excluded. Diagnoses relied on clinical symptoms, serum thyroxine and TRAb, thyroid ultrasound and orbital computed tomography. PBMCs were separated from approximately 10 ml of fresh peripheral blood using Ficoll-Paque density gradient centrifugation. Total RNA was extracted using Trizol reagent, and RNA quality was assessed on an Agilent 2100 Bioanalyzer.

Amplification of TCR beta CDR3 regions was carried out from RNA transcripts. The first round of RT-PCR for the TCR CDR3 was performed with the HTBI primer set and the Qiagen OneStep RT-PCR kit. The libraries were constructed in a second round of multiplex PCR and then size-selected and purified. Sequencing of the libraries was done on an Illumina HiSeq2000 using paired-end 100 bp reads. As for the original processing: Raw data were processed with SOAPnuke, discarding reads with adapters, uncalled bases, mean Phred below 15, or no exact constant-primer or identifier match. COPE v1.2.5 was used to merge the high-quality paired reads, and each unique nucleotide sequence was defined as a clonotype. MiTCR v1.1 was used to align clonotypes to the IMGT TRBV, TRBD and TRBJ reference segments. The analysis was restricted to V-J combinations with a frequency above 0.0001, which together covered about 99% of the repertoires. A TCS score was defined as the ratio between F50 (clonal expansion) and ExV (chaos), using BLOSUM62-based TCRdist between CDR3 peptides within each V-J. Welch's t-statistics and random forest reduced some 510 V-J features to 10 to 15, which were used in a naive Bayes classifier (R e1071). TCRdb reworked the public reads: Q25 trimming with fastp, MiXCR clone assembly, productive beta chains retained. Rows are unified per CDR3 protein, each entry keeping the most common DNA and genes. TCRdb's processing, not the study's, gives the V and J calls here. A total of over 450,000 distinct CDR3 sequences appear in this sample, about a sixth of them only once. The ten most abundant clones make up roughly 15% of the sample.

This entry belongs to a study of T cells in Graves' hyperthyroidism and ophthalmopathy (dated by TCRdb to the late 2010s). Describing the broader study: Peripheral blood was sampled at the time of initial diagnosis, prior to any treatment. A discovery cohort of about a hundred patients, roughly 45 with Graves' ophthalmopathy and approximately 55 with stable Graves' hyperthyroidism, was used to find distinguishing TCR V-J signatures. Prospective prediction of ophthalmopathy was tested in an independent validation cohort consisting of some 18 hyperthyroidism patients and approximately 16 patients who later progressed to ophthalmopathy. The approximately 98 discovery patients were randomly divided into training and test sets at a 7:3 ratio. In more than five Graves' hyperthyroidism patients, the study also compared T-cell repertoires from thyroid tissue with T-cell repertoires from blood. Once sampling was done, hyperthyroidism patients were given methimazole at a starting dose of 30 mg daily, whereas ophthalmopathy patients were given high-dose intravenous methylprednisolone. TCR Vbeta CDR3 sequencing of 120 to 150 peripheral blood samples (under 45 ophthalmopathy, 75 to 80 hyperthyroidism and some 17 progressor patients) is reported in the paper. What the work shows at the level of the full study, not this receptor alone: In validation, progression to ophthalmopathy was predicted by the model with around 71% sensitivity and approximately 78% specificity, a median of roughly 6.4 months before onset. Sample size was not statistically predetermined, and investigators were not blinded to group allocation. Blood samples also contained most of the expanded thyroid clonotypes (frequency above 0.001), which suggests that blood repertoires may reflect thyroid immune responses. Ophthalmopathy was separated from stable hyperthyroidism by a 13 V-J signature model, with about 88% sensitivity and around 81% specificity obtained in cross-validation and 80%/75% obtained in testing.

The sequencing input was blood. This clonotype was obtained from a woman aged 18-29 years with Graves' ophthalmopathy. The chain is assembled from TRBV4-1 and TRBJ2-3; TRBD2 is possibly the D segment (6 matching bases). The CDR3 corresponds to CASSLLYRGEDTQYF. In nucleotide form, the sequence is TGCGCCAGCAGCCTCCTTTATCGCGGGGAAGATACGCAGTATTTT.